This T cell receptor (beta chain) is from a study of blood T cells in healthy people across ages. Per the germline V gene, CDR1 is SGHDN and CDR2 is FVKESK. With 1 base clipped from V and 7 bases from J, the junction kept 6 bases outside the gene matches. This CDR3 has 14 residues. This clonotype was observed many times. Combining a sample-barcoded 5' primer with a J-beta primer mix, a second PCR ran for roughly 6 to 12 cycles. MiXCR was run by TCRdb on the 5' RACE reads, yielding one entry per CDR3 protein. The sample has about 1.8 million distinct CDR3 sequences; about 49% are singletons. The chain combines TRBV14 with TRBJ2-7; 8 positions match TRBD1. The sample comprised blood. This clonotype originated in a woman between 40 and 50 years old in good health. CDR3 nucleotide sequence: TGTGCCAGCAGCCAAGCGACAGGGGTGGGGGAGCAGTACTTC. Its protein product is CASSQATGVGEQYF.